A selection of T cell receptor beta chains follows, all from one sample in a study of lymphopenia after photon versus proton radiotherapy. Using immunoSEQ multiplex PCR, the repertoire was profiled, and TCRdb retains in-frame clones only, with some absent. This table holds 20,000 or so clones, 80% to 95% found once. The starting material was peripheral blood, obtained from a patient treated with proton-based radiotherapy. The receptors derive from a woman in her 70s with pancreatic cancer. Some clones in this sample may be carry-over from other donors' samples. Each CDR3 is given with its conserved first and last residue. Fields, in order: CDR3 protein, CDR3 DNA, clone size, V gene, J gene, D gene. D genes are given only for firm matches. Size values are once, few and many counts, or a class for expanded clones, and some rows have none.

CDR3: CASRKGLAGDTQYF; DNA: TGTGCCAGCAGAAAGGGACTAGCCGGGGATACGCAGTATTTT; size: NA; V: TRBV11-2; J: TRBJ2-3; D: TRBD2
CDR3: CASSSRGAGNTIYF; DNA: TGTGCCAGCAGTTCCAGGGGGGCTGGAAACACCATATATTTT; size: NA; V: TRBV28; J: TRBJ1-3; D: TRBD1
CDR3: CASSFSSGATDTQYF; DNA: TGTGCCAGCAGTTTTTCTAGCGGGGCCACAGATACGCAGTATTTT; size: NA; V: TRBV27; J: TRBJ2-3; D: TRBD2
CDR3: CASSLAYRGQGLDNEQFF; DNA: TGTGCTAGCAGCTTAGCGTATCGGGGACAGGGTCTTGACAATGAGCAGTTCTTC; size: NA; V: TRBV7-7; J: TRBJ2-1; D: TRBD1
CDR3: CASSPGLAGGEDTQYF; DNA: TGTGCCAGCAGCCCAGGACTAGCGGGAGGTGAAGATACGCAGTATTTT; size: NA; V: TRBV9; J: TRBJ2-3; D: TRBD2
CDR3: CASRDGTSYEQYF; DNA: TGCGCCAGCAGAGATGGGACTAGCTACGAGCAGTACTTC; size: NA; V: TRBV10-2; J: TRBJ2-7; D: TRBD2
CDR3: CASSLEQGPHEQYF; DNA: TGCGCCAGCAGCTTGGAACAGGGGCCCCACGAGCAGTACTTC; size: NA; V: TRBV5-1; J: TRBJ2-7; D: TRBD1
CDR3: CASSLDGQGKEQYF; DNA: TGCGCCAGCAGCTTGGACGGACAGGGAAAAGAGCAGTACTTC; size: NA; V: TRBV5-1; J: TRBJ2-7; D: TRBD1
CDR3: CASSLRQGAQPQHF; DNA: TGTGCCAGCAGTTTACGGCAGGGGGCCCAGCCCCAGCATTTT; size: NA; V: TRBV28; J: TRBJ1-5; D: TRBD1
CDR3: CASSPGLAEQETQYF; DNA: TGCGCCAGCAGCCCGGGACTAGCGGAACAAGAGACCCAGTACTTC; size: NA; V: TRBV4-1; J: TRBJ2-5; D: TRBD2
CDR3: CASSEGLAGGYEQYF; DNA: TGTGCCAGCAGCGAAGGACTAGCGGGAGGCTACGAGCAGTACTTC; size: once; V: TRBV4-2; J: TRBJ2-7; D: TRBD2
CDR3: CASSPPDGLNTGELFF; DNA: TGTGCCAGCTCACCACCGGATGGGTTGAACACCGGGGAGCTGTTTTTT; size: NA; V: TRBV18; J: TRBJ2-2; D: NA
CDR3: CASSAISGTGFGTQYF; DNA: TGTGCCAGTAGCGCAATATCCGGGACAGGGTTTGGGACCCAGTACTTC; size: NA; V: TRBV19; J: TRBJ2-5; D: TRBD1
CDR3: CSVRTSPQETQYF; DNA: TGCAGCGTACGGACTAGTCCTCAAGAGACCCAGTACTTC; size: NA; V: TRBV29-1; J: TRBJ2-5; D: TRBD2
CDR3: CASNGGAGGTGELFF; DNA: TGTGCCAGCAACGGAGGGGCAGGGGGGACCGGGGAGCTGTTTTTT; size: NA; V: TRBV2; J: TRBJ2-2; D: NA
CDR3: CASSLEPGRNSPLHF; DNA: TGCGCCAGCAGCTTGGAGCCTGGGAGGAATTCACCCCTCCACTTT; size: NA; V: TRBV5-1; J: TRBJ1-6; D: NA
CDR3: CASSVGSGASYEQYF; DNA: TGTGCCAGCAGCGTAGGTAGCGGGGCCTCCTACGAGCAGTACTTC; size: few; V: TRBV9; J: TRBJ2-7; D: TRBD2
CDR3: CASSFGTAYTDTQYF; DNA: TGTGCCAGCAGCTTTGGGACAGCTTACACAGATACGCAGTATTTT; size: NA; V: TRBV7-6; J: TRBJ2-3; D: TRBD1
CDR3: CASSESTGTGYTDTQYF; DNA: TGCGCCAGCAGTGAGTCGACCGGGACAGGGTACACAGATACGCAGTATTTT; size: NA; V: TRBV10-1; J: TRBJ2-3; D: TRBD1
CDR3: CASNTGGSGNTIYF; DNA: TGTGCCAGCAACACAGGGGGCTCTGGAAACACCATATATTTT; size: NA; V: TRBV14; J: TRBJ1-3; D: TRBD1
CDR3: CASSVERERGTGELFF; DNA: TGTGCCAGTAGTGTCGAGCGGGAGCGGGGCACCGGGGAGCTGTTTTTT; size: NA; V: TRBV19; J: TRBJ2-2; D: TRBD2
CDR3: CAWTTTGYGYTF; DNA: TGTGCCTGGACTACGACAGGCTATGGCTACACCTTC; size: once; V: TRBV30; J: TRBJ1-2; D: NA
CDR3: CASSGIGTASYEQYF; DNA: TGTGCCAGCAGTGGCATCGGGACGGCTTCCTACGAGCAGTACTTC; size: NA; V: TRBV6-1; J: TRBJ2-7; D: NA
CDR3: CASSRIEGGTEAFF; DNA: TGTGCCAGCAGCCGGATCGAGGGGGGCACTGAAGCTTTCTTT; size: NA; V: TRBV7-9; J: TRBJ1-1; D: NA
CDR3: CATSRDRAGGETQYF; DNA: TGTGCCACCAGCAGAGATCGCGCGGGAGGAGAGACCCAGTACTTC; size: NA; V: TRBV15; J: TRBJ2-5; D: TRBD2
CDR3: CAISESGQANYGYTF; DNA: TGTGCCATCAGTGAGTCGGGACAGGCTAACTATGGCTACACCTTC; size: once; V: TRBV10-3; J: TRBJ1-2; D: TRBD1
CDR3: CASSTQRDRGLERVGYTF; DNA: TGTGCCAGCTCAACACAACGGGACAGGGGGCTGGAGCGAGTTGGCTACACCTTC; size: NA; V: TRBV18; J: TRBJ1-2; D: TRBD1
CDR3: CASSYTGQGGFGYTF; DNA: TGTGCCAGCAGTTACACCGGACAGGGTGGGTTCGGCTACACCTTC; size: NA; V: TRBV6-6; J: TRBJ1-2; D: TRBD1
CDR3: CASTRDRLNEKLFF; DNA: TGTGCCAGTACCCGGGACAGACTAAATGAAAAACTGTTTTTT; size: NA; V: TRBV19; J: TRBJ1-4; D: TRBD1
CDR3: CASRVTGLGDTIYF; DNA: TGTGCCAGCAGAGTCACAGGGTTGGGAGACACCATATATTTT; size: NA; V: TRBV6-5; J: TRBJ1-3; D: NA
CDR3: CASSLGQPYYGYTF; DNA: TGCGCCAGCAGCTTGGGCCAGCCTTACTATGGCTACACCTTC; size: NA; V: TRBV5-1; J: TRBJ1-2; D: NA
CDR3: CASSPREQETQYF; DNA: TGTGCCAGCTCACCCCGGGAGCAAGAGACCCAGTACTTC; size: NA; V: TRBV18; J: TRBJ2-5; D: NA
CDR3: CASNPGTGSVDNEQFF; DNA: TGCGCCAGCAACCCCGGGACAGGGTCCGTGGACAATGAGCAGTTCTTC; size: NA; V: TRBV5-1; J: TRBJ2-1; D: TRBD1
CDR3: CASSLGLFSSYEQYF; DNA: TGTGCCAGCAGCTTAGGACTTTTTTCTTCCTACGAGCAGTACTTC; size: NA; V: TRBV7-2; J: TRBJ2-7; D: NA
CDR3: CASSQESDTGREQYF; DNA: TGCGCCAGCAGCCAAGAATCTGACACAGGGAGGGAGCAGTACTTC; size: NA; V: TRBV4-1; J: TRBJ2-7; D: NA
CDR3: CASSWTGTMNTGELFF; DNA: TGTGCCAGCAGCTGGACCGGGACTATGAACACCGGGGAGCTGTTTTTT; size: NA; V: TRBV7-2; J: TRBJ2-2; D: TRBD2
CDR3: CASSLTWGETQYF; DNA: TGTGCCAGCAGCTTAACGTGGGGGGAGACCCAGTACTTC; size: NA; V: TRBV7-3; J: TRBJ2-5; D: NA
CDR3: CASSLEATAGETQYF; DNA: TGCGCCAGCAGCTTGGAGGCGACGGCTGGGGAGACCCAGTACTTC; size: NA; V: TRBV5-1; J: TRBJ2-5; D: NA
CDR3: CASSWGDSSQETQYF; DNA: TGTGCCAGCAGTTGGGGGGACTCCTCCCAAGAGACCCAGTACTTC; size: NA; V: TRBV6-6; J: TRBJ2-5; D: NA